This TCR beta chain was identified during a study of cytomegalovirus exposure and HLA in healthy donors. Trimming shortened V by 2 bases and J by 3 bases, and 20 bases separated the two germline ends. Germline values: CDR1 SGHDN, CDR2 FVKESK. This CDR3 region has 18 residues. This PCR relied on a set of 60 Vbeta primers and 13 Jbeta primers. The table came from immunoSEQ multiplex PCR; TCRdb's copy has only in-frame clones and leaves some out. The record lists 150,000 to 200,000 clones, of which the ten most abundant hold 2% to 2.5%. This TCR was recovered from a man aged 25-45 years in good health and CMV-seronegative. This rearrangement joins TRBV14 to TRBJ2-1; tentative D call: TRBD2 (6 bases). The material sequenced was PBMCs. As DNA, the CDR3 is TGTGCCAGCAGCCAAATCGTTGGGTTAGCGGAAAACTACAATGAGCAGTTCTTC. This codes for CASSQIVGLAENYNEQFF.